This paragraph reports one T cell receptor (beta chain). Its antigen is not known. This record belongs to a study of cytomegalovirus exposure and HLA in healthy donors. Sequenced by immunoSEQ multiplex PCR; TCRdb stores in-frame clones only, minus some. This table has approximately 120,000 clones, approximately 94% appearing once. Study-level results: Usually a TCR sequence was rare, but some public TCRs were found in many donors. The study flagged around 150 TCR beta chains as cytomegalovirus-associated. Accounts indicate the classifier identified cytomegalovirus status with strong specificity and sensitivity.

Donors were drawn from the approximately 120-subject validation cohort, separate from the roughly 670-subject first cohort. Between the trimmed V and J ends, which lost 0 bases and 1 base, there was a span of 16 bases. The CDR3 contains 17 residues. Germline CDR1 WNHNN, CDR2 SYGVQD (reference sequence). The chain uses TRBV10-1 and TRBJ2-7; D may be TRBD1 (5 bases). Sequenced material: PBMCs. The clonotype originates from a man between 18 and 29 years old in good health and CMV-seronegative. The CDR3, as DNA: TGCGCCAGCAGTGAGTCAGAGGAGCAGGGTGCTTCCTACGAGCAGTACTTC. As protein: CASSESEEQGASYEQYF.